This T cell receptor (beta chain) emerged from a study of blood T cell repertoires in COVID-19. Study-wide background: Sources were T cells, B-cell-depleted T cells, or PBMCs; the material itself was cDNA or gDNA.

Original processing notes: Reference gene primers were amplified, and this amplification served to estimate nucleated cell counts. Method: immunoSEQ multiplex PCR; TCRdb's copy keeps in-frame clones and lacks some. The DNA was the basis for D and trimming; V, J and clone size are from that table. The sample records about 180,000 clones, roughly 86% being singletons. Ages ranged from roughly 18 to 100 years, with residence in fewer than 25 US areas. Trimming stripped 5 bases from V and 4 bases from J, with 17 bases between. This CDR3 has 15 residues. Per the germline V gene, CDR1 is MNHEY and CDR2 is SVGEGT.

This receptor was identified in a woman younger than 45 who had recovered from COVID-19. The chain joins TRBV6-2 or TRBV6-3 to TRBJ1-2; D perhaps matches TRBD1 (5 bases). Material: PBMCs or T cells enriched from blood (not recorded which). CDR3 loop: CASSNPGGFSYGYTF. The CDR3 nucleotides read TGTGCCAGCAGTAACCCCGGGGGATTTAGCTATGGCTACACCTTC.